These T cell receptor beta chains were read from a single sample in a study of T cell repertoires in cytomegalovirus infection. One entry per CDR3 protein results from TCRdb running MiXCR on the reads. This table has approximately 730,000 distinct CDR3 sequences, roughly 33% appearing once. These receptors' targets are unknown. Specimen: cultured PBMCs, collected from culture after CMV antigen stimulation. These receptors all stem from a human donor in good health (CMV status not recorded). Some clones in this sample may be carry-over from other donors' samples. The CDR3 runs from the conserved cysteine through the conserved F or W.

J gene | V gene | CDR3 protein
TRBJ2-5 | TRBV5-4 | CASSFPSGVQETQYF
TRBJ2-6 | TRBV12-3/TRBV12-4 | CASSLGTGANVLTF
TRBJ2-7 | TRBV27 | CASSLRPSGGSYEQYF
TRBJ2-5 | TRBV20-1 | CSSPDRGYKTQYF
TRBJ2-1 | TRBV7-2 | CASSWAVGQFF
TRBJ1-2 | TRBV7-2 | CASSFKSGLYGYTF
TRBJ2-2 | TRBV6-1 | CASRLDREIGELFF
TRBJ1-3 | TRBV7-6 | CASSSFRGNSGNTIYF
TRBJ2-5 | TRBV20-1 | CSATEREIGETQYF
TRBJ2-3 | TRBV10-3 | CATGGGTPDPTDTQYF
TRBJ1-1 | TRBV25-1 | CASRRRGREAFF
TRBJ1-1 | TRBV4-1 | CASSHHTRGEAFF
TRBJ1-5 | TRBV7-8 | CASSLTRFRNQPQHF
TRBJ1-5 | TRBV7-2 | CASSLDRGSNQPQHF
TRBJ2-7 | TRBV11-2 | CASSLESQIIYERYF
TRBJ2-7 | TRBV10-2 | CASSAPGLELDEQYF
TRBJ2-3 | TRBV7-6 | CASSPGGATDTQYF
TRBJ2-5 | TRBV6-2/TRBV6-3 | CASRLAGVTETQYF
TRBJ2-1 | TRBV10-2 | CASSESSREGRDEQFF
TRBJ2-3 | TRBV2 | CASTIRARGDTQYF
TRBJ1-6 | TRBV27 | CASSLGVWTVYNSPLHF
TRBJ1-3 | TRBV2 | CATRTGLSSGNTIYF
TRBJ2-3 | TRBV7-8 | CASSLGRLTSTDTQYF
TRBJ1-4 | TRBV27 | CASSDPGGPDEKLFF
TRBJ1-1 | TRBV6-1 | CASSVPTSNTEAFF
TRBJ1-1 | TRBV7-8 | CASSLTQLTEAFF
TRBJ2-7 | TRBV7-2 | CASSGRLLADYEQYF
TRBJ2-3 | TRBV28 | CASSQRSSGGILTDTQYF
TRBJ2-3 | TRBV4-2 | CASSYERGGTDTQYF
TRBJ1-6 | TRBV4-1 | CASSQDLGYRDSPLHF
TRBJ2-3 | TRBV28 | CASSSQGAASTDTQYF
TRBJ2-7 | TRBV19 | CASSPHRTESSYEQYF
TRBJ2-1 | TRBV9 | CASSPSRLDEQFF
TRBJ1-3 | TRBV5-4 | CASSLTGPRSGNTIYF
TRBJ2-7 | TRBV5-5 | CASSLEYSYEQYF
TRBJ1-4 | TRBV7-9 | CASSGTGGTNEKLFF
TRBJ2-3 | TRBV5-1 | CASSSIAGPGGTQYF
TRBJ2-5 | TRBV20-1 | CSAEQETQYF
TRBJ2-7 | TRBV7-9 | CASSWMDPYEQYF
TRBJ2-7 | TRBV6-1 | CASRRDRFDEQYF
TRBJ2-4 | TRBV5-4 | CASSPKGRGALAKNIQYF
TRBJ2-1 | TRBV6-1 | CASSDLTGDNEQFF
TRBJ1-1 | TRBV6-1 | CASSWGGFTEAFF
TRBJ1-1 | TRBV7-6 | CASSNTGANTEAFF
TRBJ1-1 | TRBV4-1 | CASSHTQTEMNTEAFF
TRBJ1-2 | TRBV20-1 | CSAEATGTNYGYTF
TRBJ2-5 | TRBV28 | CASSLWMGYQETQYF